The 16 T cell receptor beta chains given below trace back to one sample, sequenced in a study of blood T cell repertoires in COVID-19. Method: immunoSEQ multiplex PCR; TCRdb's copy keeps in-frame clones and lacks some. Among about 330,000 clones, 80% to 95% were seen once, and the ten largest hold roughly 20%. What was sequenced was PBMCs or T cells enriched from blood (not recorded which). These TCRs come from a woman aged 25 to 39 who had recovered from COVID-19.

This clone was detected a few times. The genes are TRBV19 and TRBJ1-5, with TRBD1 identical over 7 bases. The V gene end was trimmed by 5 bases and the J gene end by 7 bases; junction bases not matched to a gene: 8. CDR3 length: 14 amino acids. The germline gives CDR1 LNHDA, CDR2 SQIVND (reference sequence). DNA for the CDR3: TGTGCCAGTAGTCTTACAGGGGAAGGGCAGCCCCAGCATTTT. It translates to CASSLTGEGQPQHF. Together with reference TRBV19 and TRBJ1-5, the CDR3 gives the full variable domain: DGGITQSPKYLFRKEGQNVTLSCEQNLNHDAMYWYRQDPGQGLRLIYYSQIVNDFQKGDIAEGYSVSREKKESFPLTVTSAQKNPTAFYLCASSLTGEGQPQHFGDGTRLSIL.

This clone was counted a single time. The J gene is TRBJ2-2, the V gene TRBV3-1 (or the pseudogene TRBV3-2); D is unresolved. CDR1 is LGHDT, CDR2 YNNKEL, per germline (reference sequence). V was shortened by 10 bases and J by 4 bases, with 16 bases between the two germline ends. The CDR3 totals 14 residues. CDR3 in DNA: TGTGCCACCCGCAAGTACACGTTCACCGGGGAGCTGTTTTTT. As protein: CATRKYTFTGELFF.

This chain uses TRBV6-5 with TRBJ1-3, with 9 bases fitting TRBD1. V was pared by 2 bases and J by 4 bases, with 3 bases of the junction left unmatched. The germline V gene has CDR1 MNHEY and CDR2 SVGAGI. This CDR3 has 15 amino acids. The CDR3 DNA reads as TGTGCCAGCAGTTACGGGGGGACAGGGGGAAACACCATATATTTT. Residues: CASSYGGTGGNTIYF.

The rearrangement links TRBV4-3 to TRBJ2-7; 13 bases are shared with TRBD2. V was pared by 2 bases and J by 4 bases, with 2 bases of the junction left unmatched. CDR3 length: 15 residues. Germline CDR1 and CDR2: LGHNA and YSLEER. In DNA, the CDR3 is TGCGCCAGCAGCCAACTACTAGCGGGAGGGTACGAGCAGTACTTC. Amino acid sequence: CASSQLLAGGYEQYF.

The V and J genes are TRBV18 and TRBJ2-7, with 7 positions matching TRBD1. The junction had 7 bases not matched to a gene; V was cut back by 2 bases and J by 6 bases. There are 14 residues in the CDR3. CDR1 and CDR2 (germline): KGHSH, LQKENI. The CDR3 protein is CASSPYQGVGEQYF. The CDR3 DNA sequence: TGTGCCAGCTCACCATACCAGGGGGTAGGCGAGCAGTACTTC.

As to this clone: Germline is not matched at one junction end, which may reflect a read error. The gene calls are TRBV6-1 and TRBJ1-3; 7 positions agree with TRBD1. CDR3 size: 16 residues. Germline V lookup: CDR1 MNHNS, CDR2 SASEGT. The CDR3 bases are TGTGCCAGCAGTCAAGCGCAGACAGGGTGGGGAAACACCATATATTTT. Translating gives CASSQAQTGWGNTIYF.

This chain connects TRBV11-3 to TRBJ2-1, with 8 bases matching TRBD2. The J segment lost 8 bases and the V segment lost 5 bases, leaving 11 bases of the junction unmatched. CDR1 and CDR2 from the germline V gene are SGHNT and YENEEA. The CDR3 is made up of 15 amino acids. The CDR3 spells CASSPGTSRSDEQFF. DNA for the CDR3: TGTGCCAGCAGCCCCGGGACTAGTCGTTCCGATGAGCAGTTCTTC.

V is TRBV7-2 and J is TRBJ2-5; maybe TRBD2 (6 bases). CDR3 size: 14 residues. From germline, CDR1 is SGHTA and CDR2 FQGNSA. V was cut by 5 bases and J by 9 bases, with 19 bases left in between. The CDR3 region is CASSLRPSSGAQYF. The CDR3 DNA is TGTGCCAGCAGCCTAAGACCCTCTTCGGGGGCCCAGTACTTC.

The gene calls are TRBV3-1 (or the pseudogene TRBV3-2) and TRBJ1-2; D not resolved. V lost 0 bases to trimming and J lost 5 bases, with 10 bases between them. CDR1 LGHDT and CDR2 YNNKEL come from the germline V gene (reference sequence). CDR3 size: 14 residues. The CDR3 region is CASSQDLVRYGYTF. CDR3 DNA: TGTGCCAGCAGCCAAGATCTAGTCCGGTATGGCTACACCTTC.

V is TRBV27 and J is TRBJ2-1; D uncertain. V lost 7 bases and J 4 bases, leaving 8 bases between the germline ends. CDR1 is MNHEY and CDR2 is SMNVEV in the germline V gene (reference sequence). The CDR3 has 12 amino acids. The CDR3 DNA is TGTGCCAGCATTGGCCGATACAATGAGCAGTTCTTC. Translating it yields CASIGRYNEQFF.

The chain uses TRBV24-1 and TRBJ2-7; D might be TRBD1 (5 bases). Germline V CDR1 and CDR2: KGHDR, SFDVKD. The CDR3 is 17 amino acids. Deletions cut 1 base from V and 0 bases from J, with 15 bases between. This CDR3 is CATSDFPPTGNSYEQYF. For the CDR3, the DNA is TGTGCCACCAGTGATTTTCCCCCCACAGGAAACTCCTACGAGCAGTACTTC.

The DNA for the CDR3 is TGTGCCAGCAGCCACACCGGGGCAGGGGGCACAGATACGCAGTATTTT. Translated, it gives CASSHTGAGGTDTQYF. This sequence joins TRBV9 and TRBJ2-3; D perhaps matches TRBD1 (6 bases). The CDR3 contains 16 residues. From germline, CDR1 is SGDLS and CDR2 YYNGEE. V shed 4 bases and J shed 1 base, with 16 bases lying between them.

The chain links TRBV11-3 to TRBJ2-1; 10 nucleotides line up with TRBD2. Looked up from germline, CDR1 is SGHNT and CDR2 is YENEEA. The CDR3 spans 15 residues. J gave up 4 bases and V 2 bases, and 2 bases lay outside the gene matches. The CDR3 region has the DNA TGTGCCAGCAGCTTAACTAGCGGGGCTTACAATGAGCAGTTCTTC. It yields the protein CASSLTSGAYNEQFF.

The table lists this clone with a count of one. V is TRBV19 and J is TRBJ1-4, with D perhaps TRBD1 (5 bases). Trimming stripped 5 bases from V and 8 bases from J, with 15 bases between. Germline loops: CDR1 LNHDA, CDR2 SQIVND (reference sequence). The CDR3 has 14 residues. CDR3 coding DNA: TGTGCCAGTAGTCGTCAGGGTAGTGGCGAAAAACTGTTTTTT. Translated: CASSRQGSGEKLFF.

The J gene is TRBJ2-1, the V gene TRBV5-4; D call uncertain. This CDR3 is 13 amino acids long. Germline V lookup: CDR1 SGHNT, CDR2 YYREEE (reference sequence). Trimming took off 2 bases at V and 7 bases at J, with 10 bases between the two ends. The CDR3: CASSLYAVNEQFF. The CDR3 bases are TGTGCCAGCAGCTTATACGCGGTAAATGAGCAGTTCTTC.

The chain joins TRBV3-1 (or the pseudogene TRBV3-2) to TRBJ2-2, with a weak D call TRBD1 (5 bases). Germline CDR1 reads LGHDT; CDR2 reads YNNKEL (reference sequence). The CDR3 is 17 residues long. Trimming shortened V by 4 bases and J by 1 base, and 16 bases separated the two germline ends. CDR3 residues: CASSLATRVGNTGELFF. As DNA, the CDR3 is TGTGCCAGCAGCCTGGCTACCAGGGTGGGGAACACCGGGGAGCTGTTTTTT.